These 18 T cell receptor beta chains were sequenced from one sample in a study of OX40 agonist ivuxolimab in advanced cancers. Clones were sequenced by immunoSEQ multiplex PCR, and TCRdb holds only the in-frame ones, with some missing. This table holds some 66,000 clones, roughly 90% found once. The starting material was CD4+ or CD8+ T cells sorted from blood, obtained in a trial of the OX40 agonist ivuxolimab. The origin of the receptors is an adult with an advanced solid tumor such as melanoma, head and neck, liver or kidney cancer.

This clone was counted between two and nine times. The chain combines TRBV4-1 with TRBJ2-2, with D uncertain. CDR3 length equals 16 residues. The V gene lost 5 bases and the J gene lost 6 bases, with 19 bases spanning the gap. Per the germline V gene, CDR1 is MGHRA and CDR2 is YSYEKL. The chain's CDR3 is CASSKIDMGFAGELFF. For the CDR3, the DNA is TGCGCCAGCAGCAAAATCGACATGGGATTTGCCGGGGAGCTGTTTTTT.

The chain employs TRBV5-6 and TRBJ2-1; D may be TRBD2 (6 bases). V was pared by 0 bases and J by 6 bases, with 10 bases between. The germline CDR1 and CDR2 sequences are SGHDT and YYEEEE. CDR3 length equals 14 residues. The CDR3 protein is CASSLVSGRNEQFF. For the CDR3, the DNA is TGTGCCAGCAGCTTGGTTAGCGGCCGCAATGAGCAGTTCTTC.

This chain uses TRBV5-6 with TRBJ1-1, with D perhaps TRBD1 (6 bases). Germline V gene sequence: CDR1 SGHDT, CDR2 YYEEEE. V was clipped by 0 bases and J by 3 bases, with 15 bases between them. The CDR3 contains 16 residues. The CDR3 DNA sequence: TGTGCCAGCAGCTTGGAGGCCGGGACACTATACACTGAAGCTTTCTTT. Encoded protein: CASSLEAGTLYTEAFF.

On this clone: Other DNA sequences from this sample encode an identical CDR3 as well. This chain joins TRBV7-6 and TRBJ2-3, with 10 bases fitting TRBD2. This CDR3 is built from 17 residues. V lost 2 bases, J lost 1 base, and 6 bases stayed unmatched. Germline CDR1 SGHVS, CDR2 FNYEAQ. The CDR3 here is CASSLPRLAGGTDTQYF. In DNA form, the CDR3 reads TGTGCCAGCAGCTTACCGAGACTAGCGGGCGGCACAGATACGCAGTATTTT.

This rearrangement joins TRBV18 to TRBJ2-3; TRBD2 aligns across 7 bases. The CDR3 length is 13 residues. Trimming cost V 1 base and J 6 bases; bases outside gene matches: 1. CDR1 KGHSH and CDR2 LQKENI come from the germline V gene. This CDR3 reads CASSPRGGDTQYF. The CDR3 nucleotides read TGTGCCAGCTCACCACGGGGAGGGGATACGCAGTATTTT.

The chain combines TRBV7-8 with TRBJ2-1; maybe TRBD1 (5 bases). CDR3 length: 14 residues. Germline V gene lookup returns CDR1 SGHVS and CDR2 FQNEAQ. V was shortened by 1 base and J by 4 bases, with 8 bases between the two germline ends. The CDR3 region has the DNA TGTGCCAGCAGCTTAGGGGGCCGATACAATGAGCAGTTCTTC. Translating it yields CASSLGGRYNEQFF.

This clone was detected only once. This chain connects TRBV27 to TRBJ2-2; 9 bases match TRBD2. V lost 5 bases, J lost 2 bases, and 9 bases stayed unmatched. Germline assignment: CDR1 MNHEY and CDR2 SMNVEV (reference sequence). This CDR3 spans 17 amino acids. CDR3 region: CASSPRISGRNTGELFF. For the CDR3, the DNA is TGTGCCAGCAGTCCTCGAATTAGCGGGAGAAACACCGGGGAGCTGTTTTTT.

This chain uses TRBV4-2 with TRBJ2-1; no clear D gene. Germline lookup yields CDR1 LGHNA and CDR2 YNFKEQ. Trimming took off 2 bases at V and 6 bases at J, with 11 bases between the two ends. This CDR3 has 14 amino acids. The CDR3 sequence: CASSQPETPNEQFF. The DNA of the CDR3 is TGTGCCAGCAGCCAACCAGAGACCCCCAATGAGCAGTTCTTC.

J is TRBJ2-7 and V is TRBV7-8, with 7 nucleotides matching TRBD2. Germline-derived CDR1 and CDR2 are SGHVS and FQNEAQ. After removal of 5 bases from V and 2 bases from J, the junction contained 6 bases not matched to a gene. CDR3 size: 14 residues. CDR3 region: CASSPGGKAYEQYF. The CDR3 bases are TGTGCCAGCAGCCCCGGGGGGAAAGCCTACGAGCAGTACTTC.

This chain links TRBV4-2 with TRBJ2-3, with TRBD1 matching 9 bases. This CDR3 is 17 amino acids long. Germline values: CDR1 LGHNA, CDR2 YNFKEQ. With V trimmed by 5 bases and J by 1 base, 10 bases remained unmatched. The chain's CDR3 is CASSGHTGGLRTDTQYF. CDR3 coding DNA: TGTGCCAGCAGCGGTCATACAGGGGGCTTACGCACAGATACGCAGTATTTT.

The chain is built from TRBV5-1 and TRBJ1-1, with D hard to call. This CDR3 is 14 amino acids long. Germline CDR1 SGHRS, CDR2 YFSETQ. Trimming stripped 0 bases from V and 11 bases from J, with 17 bases between. The CDR3 DNA sequence: TGCGCCAGCAGCTTGGATGGCTGGACGGATTCGGCTTTCTTT. It translates to CASSLDGWTDSAFF.

V is TRBV2 and J is TRBJ2-5, with TRBD1 matching over 8 bases. The CDR3 totals 14 residues. Germline V lookup: CDR1 SNHLY, CDR2 FYNNEI. Germline trimming cut 6 bases from V and 5 bases from J; bases unmatched to any gene: 8. This chain's CDR3 is CASRAQGAGETQYF. The CDR3 coding sequence is TGTGCCAGCAGGGCCCAGGGGGCCGGGGAGACCCAGTACTTC.

Worth noting for this clone: At one of its ends the junction is not consistent with the germline gene, which may arise from a read error. This chain joins TRBV4-2 and TRBJ1-1; D remains unclear. The CDR3 covers 14 residues. CDR1 is LGHNA, CDR2 YNFKEQ, per germline. CDR3 sequence: CASSQVAVNTEAFF. The CDR3 DNA reads TGTGCCAGCAGTCAAGTGGCCGTGAACACTGAAGCTTTCTTT.

V is TRBV18 and J is TRBJ2-1; TRBD1 might be the D (5 bases). The CDR3 has 16 residues. V lost 0 bases and J 2 bases, leaving 11 bases between the germline ends. Germline V CDR1 and CDR2: KGHSH, LQKENI. CDR3 protein: CASSPPQGRTYNEQFF. DNA of the CDR3: TGTGCCAGCTCACCACCCCAGGGCAGGACCTACAATGAGCAGTTCTTC.

The chain employs TRBV25-1 and TRBJ2-3, with D possibly being TRBD2 (6 bases). The V and J ends lost 1 base and 5 bases respectively, with 13 bases between them. The CDR3 sequence is 15 residues long. From germline, CDR1 is MGHDK and CDR2 SYGVNS. CDR3 DNA sequence: TGTGCCAGCAGTGAATCGCTGCGGGGTGTAGATACGCAGTATTTT. This sequence encodes CASSESLRGVDTQYF.

The chain has TRBV6-1 and TRBJ2-7; D not certain. The CDR3 totals 13 residues. Germline CDR1 reads MNHNS; CDR2 reads SASEGT. Trimming took off 5 bases at V and 4 bases at J, with 12 bases between the two ends. CDR3 coding DNA: TGTGCCAGCAGTTCGGAAGCCGAATACGAGCAGTACTTC. Translation gives CASSSEAEYEQYF.

The chain links TRBV4-1 to TRBJ1-5; D ambiguous. CDR1 and CDR2 from the germline V gene are MGHRA and YSYEKL. This CDR3 is built from 14 residues. The ends were cut back, 0 bases at V and 1 base at J, with 4 bases in the middle. The CDR3 protein is CASSQDLSNQPQHF. For the CDR3, the DNA is TGCGCCAGCAGCCAAGACCTAAGCAATCAGCCCCAGCATTTT.

V and J are TRBV25-1 and TRBJ1-1; D possibly corresponds to TRBD1 (5 bases). V shed 4 bases and J shed 1 base, with 10 bases lying between them. The CDR3 spans 14 residues. The V gene's germline CDR1 is MGHDK and CDR2 SYGVNS. CDR3 sequence: CASSGITGNTEAFF. As DNA, the CDR3 is TGTGCCAGCAGTGGGATTACAGGGAACACTGAAGCTTTCTTT.